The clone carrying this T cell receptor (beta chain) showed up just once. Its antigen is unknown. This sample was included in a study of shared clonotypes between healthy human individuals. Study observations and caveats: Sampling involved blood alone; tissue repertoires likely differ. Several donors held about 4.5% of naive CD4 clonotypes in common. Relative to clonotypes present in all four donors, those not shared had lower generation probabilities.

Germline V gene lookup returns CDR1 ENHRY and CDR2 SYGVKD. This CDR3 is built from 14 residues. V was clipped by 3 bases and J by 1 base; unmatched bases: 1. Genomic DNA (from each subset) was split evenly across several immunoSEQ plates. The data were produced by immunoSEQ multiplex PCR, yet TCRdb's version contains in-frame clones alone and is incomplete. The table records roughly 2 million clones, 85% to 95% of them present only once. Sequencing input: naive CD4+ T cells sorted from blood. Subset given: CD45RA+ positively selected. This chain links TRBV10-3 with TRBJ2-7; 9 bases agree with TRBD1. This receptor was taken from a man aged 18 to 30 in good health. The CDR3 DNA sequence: TGTGCCATCAGTGAAGGGACAGGGTCCTACGAGCAGTACTTC. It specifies CAISEGTGSYEQYF.